This T cell receptor (beta chain) comes out of a study of blood T cell repertoires in COVID-19. The assay was immunoSEQ multiplex PCR, and TCRdb's table has in-frame clones only and misses some. The sample has 62,000 or so clones; 80% to 90% are singletons. There are 16 residues in the CDR3. Germline loops: CDR1 SGHAT, CDR2 FQNNGV. V lost 1 base and J lost 5; bases outside the gene matches: 11. Material for sequencing was PBMCs or T cells enriched from blood (not recorded which). The rearrangement links TRBV11-2 to TRBJ2-7, with 7 bases aligning to TRBD2. The origin of this receptor is a woman aged 40 to 55 with acute COVID-19. CDR3 sequence reads: CASSLGPGGIANEQYF. The CDR3 region has the DNA TGTGCCAGCAGCTTAGGGCCCGGGGGGATAGCTAACGAGCAGTACTTC.